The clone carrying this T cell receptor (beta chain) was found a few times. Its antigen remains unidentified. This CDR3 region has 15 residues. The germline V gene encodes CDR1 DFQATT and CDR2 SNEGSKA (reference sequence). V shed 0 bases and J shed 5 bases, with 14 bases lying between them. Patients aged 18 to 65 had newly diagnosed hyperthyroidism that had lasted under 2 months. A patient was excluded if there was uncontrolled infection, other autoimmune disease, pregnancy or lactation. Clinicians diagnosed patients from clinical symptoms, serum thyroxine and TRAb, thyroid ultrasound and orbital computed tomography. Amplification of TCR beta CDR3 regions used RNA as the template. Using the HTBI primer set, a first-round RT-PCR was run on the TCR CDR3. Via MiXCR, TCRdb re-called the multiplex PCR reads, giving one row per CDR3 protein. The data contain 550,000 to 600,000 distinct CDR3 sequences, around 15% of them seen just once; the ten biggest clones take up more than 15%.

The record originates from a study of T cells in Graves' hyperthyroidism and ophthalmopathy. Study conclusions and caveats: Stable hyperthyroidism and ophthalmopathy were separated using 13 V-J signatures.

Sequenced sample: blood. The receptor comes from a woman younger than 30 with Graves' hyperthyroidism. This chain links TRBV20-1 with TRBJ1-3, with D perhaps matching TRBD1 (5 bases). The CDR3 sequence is CSARDSGTERNTIYF. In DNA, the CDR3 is TGCAGTGCTAGAGATTCCGGGACGGAAAGAAACACCATATATTTT.